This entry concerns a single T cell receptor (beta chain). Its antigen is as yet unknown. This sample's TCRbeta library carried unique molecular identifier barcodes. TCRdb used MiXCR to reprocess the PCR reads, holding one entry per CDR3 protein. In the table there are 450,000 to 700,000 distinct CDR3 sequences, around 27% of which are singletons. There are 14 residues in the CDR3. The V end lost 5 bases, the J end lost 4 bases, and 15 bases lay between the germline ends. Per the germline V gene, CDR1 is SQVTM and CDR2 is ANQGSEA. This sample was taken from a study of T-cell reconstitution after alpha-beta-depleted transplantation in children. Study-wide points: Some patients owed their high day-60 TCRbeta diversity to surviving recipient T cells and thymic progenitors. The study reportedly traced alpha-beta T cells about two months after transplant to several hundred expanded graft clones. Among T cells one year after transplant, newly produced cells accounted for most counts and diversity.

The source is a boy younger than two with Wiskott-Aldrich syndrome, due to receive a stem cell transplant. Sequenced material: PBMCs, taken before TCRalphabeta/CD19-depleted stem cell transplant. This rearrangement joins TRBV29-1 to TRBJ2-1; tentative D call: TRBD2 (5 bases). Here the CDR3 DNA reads TGCAGCGTTCAAAATCGGGCGGGTTACAATGAGCAGTTCTTC. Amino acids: CSVQNRAGYNEQFF.